These 17 T cell receptor beta chains originate from one sample sequenced in a study of cytomegalovirus exposure and HLA in healthy donors. The PCR contained 60 Vbeta and 13 Jbeta primers. Sequencing was performed with immunoSEQ multiplex PCR; in TCRdb, only in-frame clones are kept and a portion is missing. The sample records more than 250,000 clones, roughly 90% being singletons. Sequenced input: PBMCs. These receptor sequences come from a woman younger than 30 in good health and CMV-seronegative.

This clone was recorded only once. The chain links TRBV4-1 to TRBJ1-1; no clear D. Between the trimmed V and J ends, which lost 1 base and 11 bases, there was a span of 11 bases. The CDR3 is 12 residues long. Germline assignment: CDR1 MGHRA and CDR2 YSYEKL. CDR3: CASSQGGNWAFF. Written as DNA, the CDR3 is TGCGCCAGCAGCCAAGGAGGGAACTGGGCTTTCTTT.

The chain joins TRBV5-6 to TRBJ2-5; D unclear. CDR3 length: 13 residues. CDR1 SGHDT and CDR2 YYEEEE come from the germline V gene. Between the trimmed V and J ends, which lost 0 bases and 4 bases, there was a span of 7 bases. The CDR3 coding sequence is TGTGCCAGCAGCTTGGGCTCAGGAGAGACCCAGTACTTC. This encodes CASSLGSGETQYF.

This chain connects TRBV4-1 to TRBJ2-7, with 9 positions matching TRBD2. Germline values: CDR1 MGHRA, CDR2 YSYEKL. The J segment lost 3 bases and the V segment lost 0 bases, leaving 9 bases of the junction unmatched. This CDR3 has 17 residues. CDR3: CASSQERRGGSFYEQYF. In DNA, the CDR3 is TGCGCCAGCAGCCAAGAAAGGCGGGGGGGAAGTTTCTACGAGCAGTACTTC.

The gene calls are TRBV6-5 and TRBJ1-2, with D perhaps TRBD1 (6 bases). This CDR3 is built from 14 residues. Between the trimmed V and J ends, which lost 8 bases and 4 bases, there was a span of 17 bases. CDR1 and CDR2 from the germline V gene are MNHEY and SVGAGI. CDR3 in amino acids: CASVPAGGLYGYTF. The CDR3 coding sequence is TGTGCCAGCGTACCGGCGGGGGGCCTCTATGGCTACACCTTC.

This clone was observed a single time. The CDR3 reads CASSPQSVTGKSPLHF. For the CDR3, the DNA is TGTGCCAGCTCACCACAAAGCGTGACAGGGAAGTCACCCCTCCACTTT. This chain links TRBV18 with TRBJ1-6; 7 bases match TRBD1. This CDR3 comprises 16 residues. The V segment lost 1 base and the J segment 10 bases; nucleotides outside the gene matches: 10. Germline loops: CDR1 KGHSH, CDR2 LQKENI.

A remark on this clone: The junction does not match germline at one end; this may be a read error. This sequence joins TRBV6-6 and TRBJ2-5; D remains unclear. CDR3 size: 11 residues. CDR1 MNHNY and CDR2 SVGAGI come from the germline V gene (reference sequence). CDR3 in amino acids: CASSYQETQYF. CDR3 sequence (DNA): TGTGCCAGCAGCTACCAGGAGACCCAGTACTTC.

This chain links TRBV6-5 with TRBJ2-7, with 8 bases fitting TRBD2. V lost 6 bases, J lost 2 bases, and 3 bases stayed unmatched. The CDR3 consists of 13 residues. The germline V gene has CDR1 MNHEY and CDR2 SVGAGI. The CDR3 bases are TGTGCCAGCAGCTGGGGACTAGCCTACGAGCAGTACTTC. This encodes CASSWGLAYEQYF.

The chain joins TRBV27 to TRBJ1-1; 9 nucleotides line up with TRBD1. The CDR3 covers 15 residues. Germline V gene sequence: CDR1 MNHEY, CDR2 SMNVEV (reference sequence). Trimming removed 5 bases from V and 4 bases from J; junction bases left unmatched: 8. The CDR3 region has the DNA TGTGCCAGCAGTCCGGACGGGACAGGGCCCACTGAAGCTTTCTTT. It is translated as CASSPDGTGPTEAFF.

The V and J genes are TRBV6-5 and TRBJ1-5; D unresolved. Germline V gene lookup returns CDR1 MNHEY and CDR2 SVGAGI. The CDR3 extends over 13 amino acids. V lost 8 bases to trimming and J lost 5 bases, with 13 bases between them. In DNA, the CDR3 is TGTGCCAGCTCCTTGACATTTGATCAGCCCCAGCATTTT. Its translation: CASSLTFDQPQHF.

In this sample, this clone turned up once. The chain joins TRBV5-1 to TRBJ2-5, with a weak D call TRBD2 (5 bases). From germline, CDR1 is SGHRS and CDR2 YFSETQ. Deletions cut 0 bases from V and 5 bases from J, with 17 bases between. This CDR3 contains 16 residues. Written as DNA, the CDR3 is TGCGCCAGCAGCTTGGGTGGCGGGTACGGTCGGGAGACCCAGTACTTC. Translating it yields CASSLGGGYGRETQYF.

V gene TRBV2 combines with J gene TRBJ1-1; no definite D call. The CDR3 has 10 amino acids. The germline V gene encodes CDR1 SNHLY and CDR2 FYNNEI. With 6 bases removed from V and 7 bases from J, the gap between germline ends came to 6 bases. This chain's CDR3 is CASRGLEAFF. For the CDR3, the DNA is TGTGCCAGCAGAGGACTTGAAGCTTTCTTT.

This clone was observed a handful of times. This sequence joins TRBV29-1 and TRBJ2-5; D call uncertain. With the DNA end fitting TRBJ2-7 better, the J assignment may be wrong. CDR1 and CDR2 (germline): SQVTM, ANQGSEA. The CDR3 extends over 14 amino acids. CDR3 in DNA: TGCAGCGTTGTCGCCATCGATCGGTCGAACGAGCAGTACTTC. It encodes CSVVAIDRSNEQYF.

V is TRBV5-1 and J is TRBJ1-1, with 9 bases that match TRBD1. Germline CDR1 and CDR2: SGHRS and YFSETQ. V dropped 4 bases and J dropped 8; count of bases not matched to a gene: 3. The CDR3 loop spans 12 amino acids. CDR3 amino acids: CASSAGQGEAFF. Written as DNA, the CDR3 is TGCGCCAGCAGCGCGGGACAGGGCGAAGCTTTCTTT. Full variable domain (missing parts from reference TRBV5-1 and TRBJ1-1): KAGVTQTPRYLIKTRGQQVTLSCSPISGHRSVSWYQQTPGQGLQFLFEYFSETQRNKGNFPGRFSGRQFSNSRSEMNVSTLELGDSALYLCASSAGQGEAFFGQGTRLTVV.

This clone came up a few times. The chain carries TRBV27 and TRBJ1-1, with 9 bases identical to TRBD1. V dropped 8 bases and J dropped 5; count of bases not matched to a gene: 6. The CDR3 covers 13 residues. Germline V gene sequence: CDR1 MNHEY, CDR2 SMNVEV (reference sequence). The chain's CDR3 is CASFTGGRTEAFF. The CDR3, as DNA: TGTGCCAGCTTTACAGGGGGCCGGACTGAAGCTTTCTTT.

This sequence joins TRBV14 and TRBJ1-2; D is possibly TRBD1 (5 bases). The CDR3 is made up of 13 amino acids. CDR1 and CDR2 from the germline V gene are SGHDN and FVKESK. Trimming pared 4 bases from V and 5 bases from J, leaving 11 bases between. CDR3 region: CASSPTASYGYTF. CDR3 in DNA: TGTGCCAGCAGCCCGACAGCTTCTTATGGCTACACCTTC.

This chain links TRBV6-5 with TRBJ1-5, with TRBD1 identical over 8 bases. The CDR3 consists of 15 residues. With V trimmed by 5 bases and J by 9 bases, 12 bases remained unmatched. Germline V gene lookup returns CDR1 MNHEY and CDR2 SVGAGI. The CDR3 protein is CASSPGQGPALPQHF. CDR3 bases: TGTGCCAGCAGTCCAGGACAGGGCCCCGCATTGCCCCAGCATTTT.

V and J are TRBV2 and TRBJ2-7; 11 nucleotides agree with TRBD2. J lost 0 bases, V lost 10 bases, and 2 bases had no gene match. CDR1 and CDR2 (germline): SNHLY, FYNNEI. This CDR3 comprises 13 residues. The CDR3, as DNA: TGTGCCATACTAGCGGGGGCCTCCTACGAGCAGTACTTC. Translation: CAILAGASYEQYF.